The 27 T cell receptor beta chains below all came from one sample that was sequenced in a study of blood T cell repertoires in COVID-19. The data were produced by immunoSEQ multiplex PCR, yet TCRdb's version contains in-frame clones alone and is incomplete. The repertoire holds about 30,000 clones, with more than 75% as singletons. The sequencing input was peripheral blood. The receptors were sampled from a human donor in a cohort sampled during active COVID-19. The donor label of this sample is uncertain.

The chain carries TRBV7-2 and TRBJ1-2; TRBD1 matches at 10 bases. Per the germline V gene, CDR1 is SGHTA and CDR2 is FQGNSA. J gave up 4 bases and V 6 bases, and 8 bases lay outside the gene matches. The CDR3 is made up of 15 amino acids. DNA of the CDR3: TGTGCCAGCAGGGGTGACAGGGGGCGAGGCTATGGCTACACCTTC. This gives the protein CASRGDRGRGYGYTF. Full variable domain (outside the CDR3, taken from reference TRBV7-2 and TRBJ1-2): GAGVSQSPSNKVTEKGKDVELRCDPISGHTALYWYRQSLGQGLEFLIYFQGNSAPDKSGLPSDRFSAERTGGSVSTLTIQRTQQEDSAVYLCASRGDRGRGYGYTFGSGTRLTVV.

The chain joins TRBV19 to TRBJ2-5; D remains ambiguous. Germline CDR1 reads LNHDA; CDR2 reads SQIVND (reference sequence). CDR3 length: 13 residues. Trimming cost V 5 bases and J 5 bases, with 12 bases left between them. CDR3 bases: TGTGCCAGTAGTCCCAGACAACTGGAGACCCAGTACTTC. This gives the protein CASSPRQLETQYF.

The J gene is TRBJ2-7, the V gene TRBV4-1, with a possible D match to TRBD2 (5 bases). The CDR3 runs 14 residues. Per germline, CDR1 MGHRA and CDR2 YSYEKL. The V and J ends lost 4 bases and 2 bases respectively, with 12 bases between them. The CDR3 is CASSPSRGTYEQYF. CDR3 in DNA: TGCGCCAGCAGCCCCTCGCGAGGGACCTACGAGCAGTACTTC.

The chain links TRBV15 to TRBJ2-1, with 11 bases aligning to TRBD2. V shed 1 base and J 9 bases; nucleotides not matched to a gene: 8. The CDR3 spans 16 residues. Germline loops: CDR1 LNHNV, CDR2 YYDKDF (reference sequence). The CDR3 reads CATSRGGLAGRVEQFF. Written as DNA, the CDR3 is TGTGCCACCAGCAGAGGAGGACTAGCGGGTAGGGTTGAGCAGTTCTTC.

The V gene is TRBV4-2, the J gene TRBJ2-7, with 9 bases lining up with TRBD2. Germline lookup yields CDR1 LGHNA and CDR2 YNFKEQ. Trimming took 0 bases from V and 6 from J; bases not matched to a gene: 3. The CDR3 contains 14 residues. CDR3 region: CASSQDLAGSEQYF. The CDR3 nucleotides read TGTGCCAGCAGCCAAGATCTAGCGGGATCCGAGCAGTACTTC.

There are a few counts of this clone. This chain connects TRBV12-5 to TRBJ2-3; tentative D call: TRBD2 (6 bases). The ends were cut back, 5 bases at V and 0 bases at J, with 9 bases in the middle. Germline V lookup: CDR1 LGHNT, CDR2 FRNRAP. The CDR3 loop spans 14 amino acids. The CDR3 reads CASGRSGSTDTQYF. CDR3 sequence (DNA): TGTGCTAGTGGTCGGAGCGGGAGCACAGATACGCAGTATTTT. Full variable domain (remainder filled in from reference TRBV12-5 and TRBJ2-3): DARVTQTPRHKVTEMGQEVTMRCQPILGHNTVFWYRQTMMQGLELLAYFRNRAPLDDSGMPKDRFSAEMPDATLATLKIQPSEPRDSAVYFCASGRSGSTDTQYFGPGTRLTVL.

This clone appeared a few times. The CDR3, as DNA: TGTGCCTGGAGTGTACGGGTATTGGGGACACCTAACACCGGGGAGCTGTTTTTT. This sequence encodes CAWSVRVLGTPNTGELFF. The V call is TRBV30, the J call TRBJ2-2, with D tentatively TRBD1 (6 bases). This CDR3 spans 18 amino acids. The V gene lost 0 bases and the J gene lost 2 bases, with 19 bases spanning the gap. From germline, CDR1 is GTSNPN and CDR2 SVGIG (reference sequence). Full variable domain (remainder filled in from reference TRBV30 and TRBJ2-2): SQTIHQWPATLVQPVGSPLSLECTVEGTSNPNLYWYRQAAGRGLQLLFYSVGIGQISSEVPQNLSASRPQDRQFILSSKKLLLSDSGFYLCAWSVRVLGTPNTGELFFGEGSRLTVL.

The V call is TRBV7-9, the J call TRBJ2-5; maybe TRBD2 (6 bases). CDR1 SEHNR and CDR2 FQNEAQ come from the germline V gene (reference sequence). The V and J ends lost 5 bases and 1 base respectively, with 14 bases between them. There are 15 residues in the CDR3. CDR3 nucleotide sequence: TGTGCCAGCAGCGCGGGACTTCAGGGCCAAGAGACCCAGTACTTC. Its protein product is CASSAGLQGQETQYF. The variable domain in full, with the rest retrieved from reference TRBV7-9 and TRBJ2-5, is DTGVSQNPRHKITKRGQNVTFRCDPISEHNRLYWYRQTLGQGPEFLTYFQNEAQLEKSRLLSDRFSAERPKGSFSTLEIQRTEQGDSAMYLCASSAGLQGQETQYFGPGTRLLVL.

In DNA, the CDR3 is TGTGCCAGTACCGCCCCCGGGACACCCCTAGGGTTAACAGATACGCAGTATTTT. It codes for CASTAPGTPLGLTDTQYF. V is TRBV19 and J is TRBJ2-3; TRBD1 might be the D (6 bases). Germline CDR1 and CDR2: LNHDA and SQIVND (reference sequence). The V gene lost 7 bases and the J gene lost 3 bases, with 26 bases spanning the gap. CDR3 length equals 18 residues.

The chain is built from TRBV19 and TRBJ2-7, with 8 bases aligning to TRBD1. J gave up 7 bases and V 4 bases, and 6 bases lay outside the gene matches. This CDR3 is 13 amino acids long. CDR1 and CDR2 (germline): LNHDA, SQIVND (reference sequence). Here the CDR3 reads CASSTTGGLEQYF. The DNA for the CDR3 is TGTGCCAGTAGTACTACAGGGGGTCTAGAGCAGTACTTC.

The chain combines TRBV10-2 with TRBJ2-7, with 10 bases matching TRBD1. CDR1 is WSHSY, CDR2 SAAADI, per germline. The CDR3 consists of 14 residues. V dropped 6 bases and J dropped 5; count of bases not matched to a gene: 7. The CDR3 sequence is CASRTGQGVDEQYF. The CDR3 bases are TGCGCCAGCAGGACAGGACAGGGGGTGGACGAGCAGTACTTC.

The chain has TRBV7-8 and TRBJ2-1; 12 positions match TRBD2. This CDR3 comprises 19 residues. Germline CDR1 reads SGHVS; CDR2 reads FQNEAQ. Germline trimming cut 5 bases from V and 7 bases from J; bases unmatched to any gene: 18. The CDR3 protein is CASSPHAHPLAGGGNEQFF. In nucleotides, the CDR3 is TGTGCCAGCAGCCCACACGCGCACCCCCTAGCGGGAGGGGGGAATGAGCAGTTCTTC.

The rearrangement links TRBV5-4 to TRBJ1-2; D is uncertain. This CDR3 comprises 16 residues. Germline CDR1 is SGHNT and CDR2 is YYREEE (reference sequence). Trimming removed 5 bases at V and 3 bases at J, with 20 bases between. As DNA, the CDR3 is TGTGCCAGCAGTGATAACCTCGGCGGAAAACACTATGGCTACACCTTC. It is translated as CASSDNLGGKHYGYTF.

There are a few counts of this clone. This chain links TRBV7-3 with TRBJ2-1; 13 bases match TRBD2. This CDR3 has 15 amino acids. After removal of 4 bases from V and 6 bases from J, the junction contained 3 bases not matched to a gene. The germline CDR1 and CDR2 sequences are SGHTA and FQGTGA. CDR3 coding DNA: TGTGCCAGCAGCTCGGGACTAGCGGGAATCAATGAGCAGTTCTTC. Its protein is CASSSGLAGINEQFF.

CDR3 coding DNA: TGTGCCAGCAGTTGGGCGGGACTAGCGGGCCCCCAGTACTTC. Translated: CASSWAGLAGPQYF. The rearrangement uses TRBV6-5 and TRBJ2-7; 12 bases are shared with TRBD2. Looked up from germline, CDR1 is MNHEY and CDR2 is SVGAGI. The J segment lost 10 bases and the V segment lost 4 bases, leaving 8 bases of the junction unmatched. The CDR3 is 14 amino acids.

This chain connects TRBV27 to TRBJ2-5, with TRBD2 as a possible D gene (5 bases). V was cut by 6 bases and J by 3 bases, with 11 bases left in between. This CDR3 comprises 13 residues. The germline CDR1 and CDR2 sequences are MNHEY and SMNVEV (reference sequence). The CDR3 reads CASSRRREETQYF. The CDR3 bases are TGTGCCAGCAGCAGGCGGCGGGAAGAGACCCAGTACTTC.

This clone has a single count. The V call is TRBV11-3, the J call TRBJ2-7; D is uncertain. CDR1 and CDR2 (germline): SGHNT, YENEEA. The CDR3 contains 13 residues. V lost 3 bases and J lost 2, with 8 bases in between. The CDR3 region has the DNA TGTGCCAGCAGCTTGGCAGAAGCCTACGAGCAGTACTTC. It translates to CASSLAEAYEQYF.

This clone was seen just once. The chain employs TRBV5-1 and TRBJ1-1; TRBD1 matches at 7 bases. The CDR3 loop spans 14 amino acids. CDR1 is SGHRS and CDR2 is YFSETQ in the germline V gene. V lost 2 bases and J lost 3; bases outside the gene matches: 4. The CDR3 protein is CASSLTGVHTEAFF. The CDR3, as DNA: TGCGCCAGCAGCTTAACAGGGGTTCACACTGAAGCTTTCTTT.

This clone occurred once. The chain has TRBV9 and TRBJ2-3; 11 nucleotides agree with TRBD1. The ends lost 3 bases at V and 3 bases at J; junction bases unmatched: 6. Germline V gives CDR1 SGDLS, CDR2 YYNGEE. This CDR3 is 16 amino acids long. In DNA form, the CDR3 reads TGTGCCAGCAGCGCCCGAGGACAGGGGGCAACAGATACGCAGTATTTT. This codes for CASSARGQGATDTQYF.

V gene TRBV5-1 combines with J gene TRBJ2-3; D is undetermined. The germline V gene has CDR1 SGHRS and CDR2 YFSETQ. This CDR3 has 15 amino acids. Trimming stripped 0 bases from V and 2 bases from J, with 10 bases between. In DNA form, the CDR3 reads TGCGCCAGCAGCTTGGGGCAGGATCCCACAGATACGCAGTATTTT. This encodes CASSLGQDPTDTQYF. Combining the CDR3 with reference TRBV5-1 and TRBJ2-3 gives the whole variable domain KAGVTQTPRYLIKTRGQQVTLSCSPISGHRSVSWYQQTPGQGLQFLFEYFSETQRNKGNFPGRFSGRQFSNSRSEMNVSTLELGDSALYLCASSLGQDPTDTQYFGPGTRLTVL.

This clone appeared once. DNA for the CDR3: TGTGCCACCAGTGATTCTGCGGGGGGCACAGATACGCAGTATTTT. Its translation: CATSDSAGGTDTQYF. The gene calls are TRBV24-1 and TRBJ2-3; 7 nucleotides agree with TRBD2. The CDR3 consists of 15 residues. V shed 2 bases, J shed 1 base, and the junction held 2 bases outside the gene matches. Germline V lookup: CDR1 KGHDR, CDR2 SFDVKD.

Written as DNA, the CDR3 is TGTGCCAGCAGTTTTATCGATCAGCCCCAGCATTTT. Encoded protein: CASSFIDQPQHF. This chain uses TRBV28 with TRBJ1-5, with no clear D. CDR1 is MDHEN and CDR2 is SYDVKM in the germline V gene. Between the trimmed V and J ends, which lost 3 bases and 5 bases, there was a span of 5 bases. The length of the CDR3 is 12 residues.

The rearrangement joins TRBV28 to TRBJ1-1; D is perhaps TRBD1 (5 bases). Trimming cost V 3 bases and J 1 base, with 9 bases left between them. The CDR3 has 14 residues. Germline CDR1 reads MDHEN; CDR2 reads SYDVKM. The CDR3 spells CASSFTGGNTEAFF. The CDR3 bases are TGTGCCAGCAGTTTTACGGGGGGGAACACTGAAGCTTTCTTT.

The J gene is TRBJ2-1, the V gene TRBV19; 7 positions agree with TRBD2. CDR1 is LNHDA, CDR2 SQIVND, per germline (reference sequence). The CDR3 has 14 residues. Trimming took 5 bases from V and 2 from J; bases not matched to a gene: 3. DNA for the CDR3: TGTGCCAGTAGTTTAAGCGGGACCTACAATGAGCAGTTCTTC. Its protein is CASSLSGTYNEQFF.

The rearrangement joins TRBV21-1 to TRBJ2-7; the D call in the table, TRBD1, was not verified against the DNA. TRBV21-1 is deemed a pseudogene. The CDR3 has 16 residues. CDR3 in amino acids: CASSKEGTGASYEQYF. The DNA of the CDR3 is TGTGCCAGCAGCAAAGAGGGGACAGGGGCCTCCTACGAGCAGTACTTC.

Concerning this clone itself: An end of the junction does not agree with germline; a read error may underlie this. The chain couples TRBV19 to TRBJ1-1; D remains ambiguous. Germline V gene sequence: CDR1 LNHDA, CDR2 SQIVND (reference sequence). The CDR3 is made up of 15 amino acids. The CDR3 protein is CASSQSEWQVAGRIF. CDR3 in DNA: TGTGCCAGTAGTCAATCTGAATGGCAGGTCGCGGGAAGGATCTTT.

The sample holds one count of this clone. The CDR3 DNA reads as TGTGCCAGCAGTACCCCCAGGGGAGAGAACACTGAAGCTTTCTTT. As protein: CASSTPRGENTEAFF. The chain recombines TRBV6-6 with TRBJ1-1; a weak D match, TRBD1 (6 bases). V lost 5 bases and J 1 base, leaving 14 bases between the germline ends. This CDR3 is 15 amino acids long. Germline V lookup: CDR1 MNHNY, CDR2 SVGAGI (reference sequence).